This T cell receptor beta chain stems from a study of CD8 T cells in ankylosing spondylitis. Study-level findings and limits: In synovial fluid and blood from reactive arthritis, some motif variants were previously reported.

TCRdb called the 5' RACE reads again in MiXCR, with one record for every CDR3 protein. This sample yields some 200,000 distinct CDR3 sequences, of which 9.5% to 15% are seen a single time; 16% belongs to the top ten. As to this clonotype: What it binds is unknown.

V lost 4 bases and J lost 2; bases outside the gene matches: 2. Germline-derived CDR1 and CDR2 are MNHNS and SASEGT. CDR3 size: 14 residues. The sequence came from a male donor with ankylosing spondylitis or in good health (not recorded which). Sequencing input: blood, either unsorted or a sorted T cell fraction (not recorded which). The chain uses TRBV6-1 and TRBJ2-3; TRBD1 matches 8 bases. CDR3 nucleotides: TGTGCCAGCAGTGCGGACAGGGACACAGATACGCAGTATTTT. Translating it yields CASSADRDTDTQYF.